This T cell receptor beta chain was sequenced in a study of cytomegalovirus exposure and HLA in healthy donors. The PCR employed 60 Vbeta primers together with 13 Jbeta primers. The protocol was immunoSEQ multiplex PCR, while the TCRdb copy is restricted to in-frame clones and leaves out a portion. The sample lists approximately 190,000 clones, approximately 88% occurring once. The CDR3 runs 16 residues. V was shortened by 4 bases and J by 3 bases, with 17 bases between the two germline ends. Germline V lookup: CDR1 SGHRS, CDR2 YFSETQ. Study-level results: Being indistinguishable, some V segments were excluded, TRBV6-2 and TRBV6-3 among them.

On this clone: The antigen remains unidentified.

The TCR originated in a woman aged 45-65 years in good health and CMV-seropositive. The source material was PBMCs. The rearrangement links TRBV5-1 to TRBJ2-1; possibly TRBD1 for D (5 bases). In DNA form, the CDR3 reads TGCGCCAGCAGCGGGGATCTTGGGGCTTTCTACAATGAGCAGTTCTTC. Translating it yields CASSGDLGAFYNEQFF.